Shown below are 22 T cell receptor beta chains from a single sample sequenced in a study of T cell repertoires in cytomegalovirus infection. TCRdb passed the reads through MiXCR, listing each CDR3 protein once. The profile shows roughly 630,000 distinct CDR3 sequences, approximately 24% of them singletons. Sequencing input: CD8+ T cells from PBMCs. All receptors come from a human donor in good health (CMV status not recorded). Some clones in this sample may be carry-over from other donors' samples.

This clonotype appeared many times. J is TRBJ2-5 and V is TRBV7-2; D is uncertain. CDR1 and CDR2 (germline): SGHTA, FQGNSA. The CDR3 is 12 residues long. Trimming pared 2 bases from V and 2 bases from J, leaving 3 bases between. The CDR3 reads CASSLLQETQYF. The CDR3 DNA reads as TGTGCCAGCAGCTTACTTCAAGAGACCCAGTACTTC. The full variable domain, its missing parts supplied by reference TRBV7-2 and TRBJ2-5, is GAGVSQSPSNKVTEKGKDVELRCDPISGHTALYWYRQSLGQGLEFLIYFQGNSAPDKSGLPSDRFSAERTGGSVSTLTIQRTQQEDSAVYLCASSLLQETQYFGPGTRLLVL.

This chain joins TRBV20-1 and TRBJ2-1; 8 bases are a match to TRBD1. The CDR3 consists of 14 residues. The germline CDR1 and CDR2 sequences are DFQATT and SNEGSKA (reference sequence). The V and J ends lost 0 bases and 6 bases, in that order; junction bases with no gene match: 4. As DNA, the CDR3 is TGCAGTGCTAGAGATATGACAGGGGCCAATGAGCAGTTCTTC. Translating gives CSARDMTGANEQFF.

Concerning this clonotype itself: Mismatch with germline at one junction end may stem from a read error. The chain joins TRBV6-4 to TRBJ2-3, with D uncertain. Per the germline V gene, CDR1 is MRHNA and CDR2 is SNTAGT. The CDR3 sequence is 13 residues long. CDR3 nucleotides: TGTACCAGCAGTGACTCGAATGCAGATACGCAGTATTTT. It codes for CTSSDSNADTQYF.

The chain couples TRBV29-1 to TRBJ2-2; possibly TRBD2 for D (6 bases). The CDR3 has 15 residues. The ends were cut back, 5 bases at V and 6 bases at J, with 19 bases in the middle. Germline V CDR1 and CDR2: SQVTM, ANQGSEA. The CDR3 region has the DNA TGCAGCGTTCGCGGGATCCCACCCCAATCCGGGGAGCTGTTTTTT. This sequence encodes CSVRGIPPQSGELFF.

The genes are TRBV7-4 and TRBJ2-2; TRBD2 aligns across 10 bases. The CDR3 consists of 16 residues. Trimming at V came to 6 bases and at J to 5 bases, leaving 9 bases not matched to a gene. From germline, CDR1 is SGHVT and CDR2 SQSDAQ. The CDR3: CASSSQRGGKTGELFF. Here the CDR3 DNA reads TGTGCCAGCAGTTCGCAGCGGGGGGGAAAGACCGGGGAGCTGTTTTTT. The full variable domain, rest sourced from reference TRBV7-4 and TRBJ2-2, is GAGVSQSPRYKVAKRGRDVALRCDSISGHVTLYWYRQTLGQGSEVLTYSQSDAQRDKSGRPSGRFSAERPERSVSTLKIQRTEQGDSAVYLCASSSQRGGKTGELFFGEGSRLTVL.

This clonotype was found many times. The gene calls are TRBV28 and TRBJ2-5; maybe TRBD2 (5 bases). CDR1 and CDR2 from the germline V gene are MDHEN and SYDVKM. V was shortened by 6 bases and J by 0 bases, with 11 bases between the two germline ends. CDR3 length: 14 amino acids. The CDR3 spells CASSLRGYQETQYF. The CDR3 bases are TGTGCCAGCAGCTTAAGAGGGTACCAAGAGACCCAGTACTTC.

The chain links TRBV7-9 to TRBJ2-3; 8 nucleotides agree with TRBD1. Germline V gene sequence: CDR1 SEHNR, CDR2 FQNEAQ (reference sequence). The CDR3 is made up of 16 amino acids. V shed 4 bases and J 0 bases; nucleotides not matched to a gene: 6. CDR3 nucleotides: TGTGCCAGCAGCTACAGACAGGGGACTAGCACAGATACGCAGTATTTT. As protein: CASSYRQGTSTDTQYF.

This clonotype was seen a handful of times. The chain recombines TRBV28 with TRBJ2-7; D is possibly TRBD1 or TRBD2 (5 bases each). Germline assignment: CDR1 MDHEN and CDR2 SYDVKM. The CDR3 extends over 13 amino acids. Trimming left V 7 bases short and J 6 bases short, with 16 bases between. CDR3 protein: CASTLRGVGEQYV. The DNA for the CDR3 is TGTGCCAGCACTCTCCGGGGCGTCGGCGAGCAGTACGTC.

The rearrangement uses TRBV20-1 and TRBJ2-7; TRBD2 aligns across 15 bases. The CDR3 has 16 amino acids. Germline V CDR1 and CDR2: DFQATT, SNEGSKA (reference sequence). Trimming removed 0 bases from V and 5 bases from J; junction bases left unmatched: 5. CDR3 nucleotides: TGCAGTGCTAGAGACGGACTAGCGGGGGGGCGGCACGAGCAGTACGTC. It specifies CSARDGLAGGRHEQYV.

This clonotype was seen many times. The genes are TRBV7-9 and TRBJ2-1; D unclear. The ends were cut back, 6 bases at V and 0 bases at J, with 12 bases in the middle. This CDR3 has 15 amino acids. Per the germline V gene, CDR1 is SEHNR and CDR2 is FQNEAQ (reference sequence). CDR3 in DNA: TGTGCCAGCAGTCCCCAGATAAGCTCCTACAATGAGCAGTTCTTC. This gives the protein CASSPQISSYNEQFF.

This clonotype has only a few counts. This chain uses TRBV28 with TRBJ1-5; 9 nucleotides line up with TRBD1. The CDR3 is made up of 15 amino acids. Germline assignment: CDR1 MDHEN and CDR2 SYDVKM. V shed 1 base, J shed 4 bases, and the junction held 2 bases outside the gene matches. The CDR3 bases are TGTGCCAGCAGTTTATTGGGGACAGGGAATCAGCCCCAGCATTTT. Residues: CASSLLGTGNQPQHF.

This clonotype was seen at least ten times. This sequence joins TRBV7-3 and TRBJ1-1; D possibly corresponds to TRBD1 (5 bases). CDR1 and CDR2 from the germline V gene are SGHTA and FQGTGA. V was cut by 4 bases and J by 0 bases, with 12 bases left in between. This CDR3 comprises 15 residues. CDR3 DNA: TGTGCCAGCAGCTCCAGCGGGGGGGTGAACACTGAAGCTTTCTTT. The encoded protein is CASSSSGGVNTEAFF.

This clonotype appeared many times. This chain joins TRBV28 and TRBJ1-1; no definite D call. Germline V gene sequence: CDR1 MDHEN, CDR2 SYDVKM. Trimming took 2 bases from V and 1 from J, leaving 14 bases between them. The CDR3 is made up of 16 amino acids. CDR3 DNA: TGTGCCAGCAGTTTAGCCCCTCTAGGATCGAACACTGAAGCTTTCTTT. Protein product: CASSLAPLGSNTEAFF.

Ten or more counts support this clonotype. The genes are TRBV7-9 and TRBJ2-3; TRBD1 agrees at 11 bases. The CDR3 contains 16 residues. J was trimmed by 8 bases and V by 5 bases; bases with no gene match: 12. In germline, CDR1 is SEHNR, CDR2 FQNEAQ (reference sequence). In DNA, the CDR3 is TGTGCCAGCAGCCCAGCTCCGGGACAGGGGGGAGTTACGCAGTATTTT. It encodes CASSPAPGQGGVTQYF. The full variable domain, rest sourced from reference TRBV7-9 and TRBJ2-3, is DTGVSQNPRHKITKRGQNVTFRCDPISEHNRLYWYRQTLGQGPEFLTYFQNEAQLEKSRLLSDRFSAERPKGSFSTLEIQRTEQGDSAMYLCASSPAPGQGGVTQYFGPGTRLTVL.

This clonotype occurred a few times. The rearrangement joins TRBV15 to TRBJ2-7; a possible D gene is TRBD2 (5 bases). Germline V gene lookup returns CDR1 LNHNV and CDR2 YYDKDF (reference sequence). There are 17 residues in the CDR3. Trimming took off 4 bases at V and 1 base at J, with 20 bases between the two ends. CDR3 region: CATSNPKRGLQSYEQYV. The DNA of the CDR3 is TGTGCCACCAGCAATCCTAAGAGAGGGCTCCAGTCCTACGAGCAGTACGTC.

This chain joins TRBV28 and TRBJ2-2, with D possibly matching TRBD2 (7 bases). The CDR3 length is 16 residues. The V gene lost 4 bases and the J gene lost 7 bases, with 19 bases spanning the gap. The germline V gene has CDR1 MDHEN and CDR2 SYDVKM. CDR3 bases: TGTGCCAGCAGTTACTGGGGAGGGGGTCTCGGCGGGGAGCTGTTTTTT. Protein product: CASSYWGGGLGGELFF.

The chain employs TRBV12-3 or TRBV12-4 and TRBJ2-7; 8 bases fit TRBD1. With V trimmed by 5 bases and J by 0 bases, 6 bases remained unmatched. The CDR3 has 15 amino acids. CDR3 sequence: CASSGGTGPSYEQYF. CDR3 coding DNA: TGTGCCAGCAGTGGAGGGACAGGACCCTCCTACGAGCAGTACTTC.

This clonotype was recorded only once. This CDR3 reads CAIRASDVTGGTEAFF. For the CDR3, the DNA is TGTGCCATCAGGGCGTCGGATGTGACAGGAGGAACTGAAGCTTTCTTT. The chain carries TRBV10-3 and TRBJ1-1; D possibly corresponds to TRBD1 (6 bases). Trimming removed 6 bases from V and 5 bases from J, with 22 bases in between. Germline CDR1 and CDR2: ENHRY and SYGVKD. The CDR3 is 16 residues long.

This chain uses TRBV2 with TRBJ1-4; 9 bases match TRBD1. The length of the CDR3 is 15 residues. J lost 8 bases, V lost 7 bases, and 11 bases had no gene match. From germline, CDR1 is SNHLY and CDR2 FYNNEI. CDR3 DNA: TGTGCCAGCAACCTAGCGGGACAGGGCAGCGAAAAACTGTTTTTT. This translates into CASNLAGQGSEKLFF.

This clonotype has a count of ten or more. The chain joins TRBV4-2 to TRBJ1-2; 10 bases map to TRBD1. The CDR3 is 17 amino acids. Germline loops: CDR1 LGHNA, CDR2 YNFKEQ. Trimming cost V 3 bases and J 5 bases; bases outside gene matches: 12. CDR3 in DNA: TGTGCCAGCAGCCAGGACAGGGGGGCGTCCACCATTTATGGCTACACCTTC. Protein product: CASSQDRGASTIYGYTF.

Ten or more counts support this clonotype. V gene TRBV12-3 or TRBV12-4 combines with J gene TRBJ2-3; D not certain. Trimming left V 6 bases short and J 6 bases short, with 16 bases between. The CDR3 is made up of 14 amino acids. CDR3 sequence: CASRSSQRWDTQYF. Written as DNA, the CDR3 is TGTGCCAGCAGAAGTAGCCAGAGGTGGGATACGCAGTATTTT.

This chain uses TRBV20-1 with TRBJ2-3, with 8 bases fitting TRBD2. CDR3 length: 16 amino acids. Looked up from germline, CDR1 is DFQATT and CDR2 is SNEGSKA (reference sequence). V lost 0 bases to trimming and J lost 3 bases; unmatched junction nucleotides: 8. The CDR3 sequence: CSARETGTSVTDTQYF. CDR3 bases: TGCAGTGCTAGAGAGACCGGGACTAGTGTTACAGATACGCAGTATTTT.